The next 6 T cell receptor beta chains were all read from a single sample in a study of PD-1 blockade in classical Hodgkin lymphoma. Following autologous stem cell transplantation, relapse occurred in every patient, and exposure to brentuximab vedotin varied. Sequencing was performed with immunoSEQ multiplex PCR; in TCRdb, only in-frame clones are kept and a portion is missing. The sample has around 41,000 clones, 75% to 85% seen once; the top ten hold roughly 11%. Sequencing was performed on peripheral blood mononuclear cells (PBMCs), taken at baseline. The receptors come from a human donor with classical Hodgkin lymphoma.

The chain uses TRBV6-5 and TRBJ1-6; tentatively, D is TRBD1 (5 bases). The germline CDR1 and CDR2 sequences are MNHEY and SVGAGI. This CDR3 has 14 amino acids. Trimming left V 2 bases short and J 7 bases short, with 9 bases between. The CDR3 DNA is TGTGCCAGCAGTTACCGGGGGATAAATTCACCCCTCCACTTT. As protein: CASSYRGINSPLHF.

The CDR3 spells CASSRGPSEAFF. DNA of the CDR3: TGTGCCAGCAGCCGTGGGCCCTCCGAAGCTTTCTTT. J is TRBJ1-1 and V is TRBV5-8; D remains unclear. Trimming pared 4 bases from V and 8 bases from J, leaving 12 bases between. This CDR3 contains 12 residues. Germline assignment: CDR1 SGHTS and CDR2 YDEGEE.

This clone turned up a few times. The chain combines TRBV18 with TRBJ1-2; no clear D. Germline V gene data show CDR1 as KGHSH and CDR2 as LQKENI. Trimming shortened V by 3 bases and J by 2 bases, and 10 bases separated the two germline ends. CDR3 length equals 14 residues. The CDR3, as DNA: TGTGCCAGCTCACCGATGGGAACCAACTATGGCTACACCTTC. It encodes CASSPMGTNYGYTF.

The rearrangement links TRBV5-1 to TRBJ2-7; TRBD2 agrees at 12 bases. V dropped 4 bases and J dropped 6; count of bases not matched to a gene: 8. Germline lookup yields CDR1 SGHRS and CDR2 YFSETQ. The CDR3 length is 15 residues. The CDR3 loop is CASSLLAGGTGEQYF. As DNA, the CDR3 is TGCGCCAGCAGCCTACTAGCGGGAGGTACAGGCGAGCAGTACTTC.

The gene calls are TRBV20-1 and TRBJ2-1; D is possibly TRBD2 (6 bases). This CDR3 comprises 11 residues. Germline V gives CDR1 DFQATT, CDR2 SNEGSKA (reference sequence). The CDR3 DNA sequence: TGCACCTCACTAGCCCACAATGAGCAGTTCTTC. Encoded protein: CTSLAHNEQFF.

V is TRBV10-1 and J is TRBJ2-1; D might be TRBD1 (7 bases). The length of the CDR3 is 14 residues. Trimming pared 6 bases from V and 6 bases from J, leaving 15 bases between. Germline values: CDR1 WNHNN, CDR2 SYGVQD (reference sequence). DNA of the CDR3: TGCGCCAGCAGAGTGGACAGGAGGGCCAATGAGCAGTTCTTC. Residues: CASRVDRRANEQFF.